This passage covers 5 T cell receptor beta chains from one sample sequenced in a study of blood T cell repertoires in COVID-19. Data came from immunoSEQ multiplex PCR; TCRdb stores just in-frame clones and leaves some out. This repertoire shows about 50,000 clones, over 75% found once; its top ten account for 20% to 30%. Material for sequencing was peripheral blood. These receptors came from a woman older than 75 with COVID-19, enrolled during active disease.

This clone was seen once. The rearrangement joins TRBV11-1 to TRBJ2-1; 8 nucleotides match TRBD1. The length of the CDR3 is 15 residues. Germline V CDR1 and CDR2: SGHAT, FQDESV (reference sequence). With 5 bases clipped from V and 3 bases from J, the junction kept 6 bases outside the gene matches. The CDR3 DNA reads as TGTGCCAGCAGCACAAACACAGGGGGCTACAATGAGCAGTTCTTC. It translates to CASSTNTGGYNEQFF.

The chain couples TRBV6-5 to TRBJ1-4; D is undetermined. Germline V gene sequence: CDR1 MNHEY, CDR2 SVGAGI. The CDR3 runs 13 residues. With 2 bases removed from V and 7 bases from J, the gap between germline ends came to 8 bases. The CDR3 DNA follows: TGTGCCAGCAGTTACACACTAGGTGAAAAACTGTTTTTT. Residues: CASSYTLGEKLFF.

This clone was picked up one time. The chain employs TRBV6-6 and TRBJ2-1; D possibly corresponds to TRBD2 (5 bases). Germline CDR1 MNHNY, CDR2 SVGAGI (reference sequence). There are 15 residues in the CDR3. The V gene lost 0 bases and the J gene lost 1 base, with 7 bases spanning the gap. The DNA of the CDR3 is TGTGCCAGCAGTTACTCCAGCGGTTCCTACAATGAGCAGTTCTTC. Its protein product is CASSYSSGSYNEQFF.

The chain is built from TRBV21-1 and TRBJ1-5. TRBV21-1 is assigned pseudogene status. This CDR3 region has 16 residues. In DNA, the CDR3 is TGTGCCAGCAAAGGCGGGGGGGCCGATGGTCATCAGCCCCAGCATTTT. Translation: CASKGGGADGHQPQHF.

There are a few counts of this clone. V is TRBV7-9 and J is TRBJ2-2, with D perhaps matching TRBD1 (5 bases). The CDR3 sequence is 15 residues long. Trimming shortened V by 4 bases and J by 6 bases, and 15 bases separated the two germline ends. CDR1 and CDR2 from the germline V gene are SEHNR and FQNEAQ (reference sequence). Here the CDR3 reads CASSSSPGSAGELFF. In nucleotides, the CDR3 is TGTGCCAGCAGCTCTTCCCCAGGGTCGGCCGGGGAGCTGTTTTTT.